This T cell receptor (beta chain) was documented in a study of blood T cell repertoires in COVID-19. The CDR3 loop spans 16 amino acids. Trimming left V 2 bases short and J 0 bases short, with 14 bases between. Germline values: CDR1 SGHNT, CDR2 YYREEE (reference sequence). Using immunoSEQ multiplex PCR, the repertoire was profiled, and TCRdb retains in-frame clones only, with some absent. The table includes about 160,000 clones, more than 75% detected once. This TCR was sampled from a woman in her 50s who had recovered from COVID-19. What was sequenced was PBMCs or T cells enriched from blood (not recorded which). V usage is TRBV5-4 and J usage is TRBJ2-5; D ambiguous. This CDR3 is CASSLGRVLYQETQYF. In nucleotides, the CDR3 is TGTGCCAGCAGCTTAGGTCGGGTCCTGTACCAAGAGACCCAGTACTTC. The full variable domain, its missing parts supplied by reference TRBV5-4 and TRBJ2-5, is ETGVTQSPTHLIKTRGQQVTLRCSSQSGHNTVSWYQQALGQGPQFIFQYYREEENGRGNFPPRFSGLQFPNYSSELNVNALELDDSALYLCASSLGRVLYQETQYFGPGTRLLVL.